One and the same sample provided the 15 T cell receptor beta chains below, sequenced in a study of T cell clonality in common variable immunodeficiency. Repertoires were generated with immunoSEQ multiplex PCR, while TCRdb's copy carries only in-frame clones and drops some. Listed for the sample are some 42,000 clones, none seen a single time. Specimen: peripheral blood mononuclear cells. Every receptor here comes from a person aged 18 to 70 in good health.

This clone has a count of ten or more. The CDR3 extends 3 residues past the end of the read, so its final part is completed from the germline J gene. The V gene is TRBV19, the J gene TRBJ1-5; D might be TRBD1 (6 bases). Germline V gene sequence: CDR1 LNHDA, CDR2 SQIVND (reference sequence). Trimming shortened V by 5 bases and J by 8 bases, and 13 bases separated the two germline ends. The CDR3 runs to 13 residues. CDR3 DNA (partial): TGTGCCAGTAGTTACAGGGAAGGGAAGCCC. This sequence encodes CASSYREGKP. The CDR3 as a whole reads CASSYREGKPQHF.

This clone was seen at least ten times. The CDR3 end falls 3 residues outside the read, so it is completed with the germline J gene. The chain joins TRBV28 to TRBJ2-5; D remains unclear. The CDR3 loop spans 13 amino acids. Germline V gene sequence: CDR1 MDHEN, CDR2 SYDVKM. V lost 2 bases and J lost 4, with 8 bases in between. The CDR3 loop reads CASSLPNRETQYF. CDR3 DNA, as far as it was read: TGTGCCAGCAGTTTACCTAATAGAGAGACC. Combining the CDR3 with reference TRBV28 and TRBJ2-5 gives the whole variable domain DVKVTQSSRYLVKRTGEKVFLECVQDMDHENMFWYRQDPGLGLRLIYFSYDVKMKEKGDIPEGYSVSREKKERFSLILESASTNQTSMYLCASSLPNRETQYFGPGTRLLVL.

In this sample, this clone turned up many times. The CDR3 is cut off 3 residues early in the read; its end comes from the germline J gene. The sample has other DNA sequences that encode this CDR3 too. The gene calls are TRBV19 and TRBJ2-6, with a possible D match to TRBD2 (6 bases). In germline, CDR1 is LNHDA, CDR2 SQIVND (reference sequence). CDR3 length: 15 amino acids. V dropped 1 base and J dropped 3 bases, with 7 bases sitting between them. CDR3 protein: CASSIGGVGANVLTF. The part of the CDR3 DNA that was read is TGTGCCAGTAGTATAGGGGGGGTTGGGGCCAACGTC. The whole variable domain, filled in from reference TRBV19 and TRBJ2-6, reads DGGITQSPKYLFRKEGQNVTLSCEQNLNHDAMYWYRQDPGQGLRLIYYSQIVNDFQKGDIAEGYSVSREKKESFPLTVTSAQKNPTAFYLCASSIGGVGANVLTFGAGSRLTVL.

In this sample, this clone turned up many times. The read terminates 3 residues before the CDR3 end, so the remaining end is supplied by the germline J gene. The chain joins TRBV19 to TRBJ1-1; 7 bases align to TRBD1. The CDR3 loop spans 14 amino acids. V dropped 7 bases and J dropped 1; count of bases not matched to a gene: 6. Germline lookup yields CDR1 LNHDA and CDR2 SQIVND (reference sequence). This CDR3 is CASTLQGGNTEAFF. Incomplete CDR3 DNA: TGTGCCAGTACCCTGCAGGGGGGGAACACTGAA. Supplemented by reference TRBV19 and TRBJ1-1, the full variable domain reads DGGITQSPKYLFRKEGQNVTLSCEQNLNHDAMYWYRQDPGQGLRLIYYSQIVNDFQKGDIAEGYSVSREKKESFPLTVTSAQKNPTAFYLCASTLQGGNTEAFFGQGTRLTVV.

This clone was seen repeatedly, ten times or more. Read data end 3 residues before the CDR3 end; the end is taken from the germline J gene. V is TRBV7-2 and J is TRBJ2-5; 10 bases are a match to TRBD2. This CDR3 has 15 amino acids. V was clipped by 5 bases and J by 5 bases; unmatched bases: 8. From germline, CDR1 is SGHTA and CDR2 FQGNSA. The CDR3 spells CASSRLAGAYETQYF. Partial CDR3 DNA: TGTGCCAGCAGCCGGCTAGCGGGAGCATATGAGACC.

As regards this clone: The read ends 3 residues before the CDR3 terminus; that terminus is restored from the germline J gene. The chain links TRBV7-6 to TRBJ1-2; 8 nucleotides match TRBD1. The CDR3 length is 14 residues. CDR1 SGHVS and CDR2 FNYEAQ come from the germline V gene. Incomplete CDR3 DNA: TGTGCCAGCAGCTTAGGGGGGACAGGATACGAC. Its translation: CASSLGGTGYD. From start to end, the CDR3 is CASSLGGTGYDYTF.

This clone was seen at least ten times. The read falls 3 residues short of the CDR3 end, and the missing part is taken from the germline J gene. The rearrangement uses TRBV5-1 and TRBJ2-1; 10 bases are shared with TRBD1. Per the germline V gene, CDR1 is SGHRS and CDR2 is YFSETQ. CDR3 length equals 18 residues. The V and J ends lost 3 bases and 4 bases, in that order; junction bases with no gene match: 13. The CDR3: CASSSSRGQGRDYNEQFF. The sequenced CDR3 bases are TGCGCCAGCAGCTCATCACGGGGACAGGGGCGTGATTACAATGAG.

This clone came up many times. The read stops 3 residues short of the end of the CDR3; the missing end is completed from the germline J gene. The chain joins TRBV20-1 to TRBJ2-5; a possible D gene is TRBD1 (5 bases). V dropped 3 bases and J dropped 5 bases, with 16 bases sitting between them. CDR1 is DFQATT, CDR2 SNEGSKA, per germline (reference sequence). The CDR3 covers 14 residues. The covered CDR3 bases are TGCAGTGCTAGCCGACAGCCGGTTGTTGAGACC. Translated, it gives CSASRQPVVET. The CDR3 as a whole reads CSASRQPVVETQYF.

This clone has only a few counts. The read gets to within 3 residues of the CDR3 end, and the germline J gene fills in the rest. The rearrangement uses TRBV7-9 and TRBJ1-2; 7 positions match TRBD1. The CDR3 is 15 residues long. In germline, CDR1 is SEHNR, CDR2 FQNEAQ (reference sequence). Incomplete CDR3 DNA: TGTGCCAGCAGCCAAGACAGGGCCCCCTACAATGAC. This translates into CASSQDRAPYND. The CDR3 reads in full as CASSQDRAPYNDYTF.

A note on this clone: Read sequence stops 3 residues before the CDR3 end, and the germline J gene provides the missing end. The rearrangement links TRBV16 to TRBJ2-3; D not resolved. The CDR3 runs 14 residues. Per the germline V gene, CDR1 is KGHSY and CDR2 is FQNENV. The germline V and J ends were trimmed by 4 bases and 2 bases, with 10 bases remaining between them. The covered CDR3 bases are TGTGCCAGCAGCCCGCAGAGTCCCACAGATACG. It yields the protein CASSPQSPTDT. The entire CDR3 protein reads CASSPQSPTDTQYF.

This clone occurred many times. From the germline J gene comes the end of the CDR3, since the read stops 3 residues before it. V and J are TRBV5-6 and TRBJ1-2, with D hard to call. This CDR3 has 14 amino acids. V lost 0 bases and J lost 2, with 8 bases in between. The germline CDR1 and CDR2 sequences are SGHDT and YYEEEE. Partial CDR3 DNA: TGTGCCAGCAGCTTGGACCGGTACAACTATGGC. Amino acid sequence: CASSLDRYNYG. The CDR3 in full is CASSLDRYNYGYTF.

The table lists this clone with many counts. The read comes to an end 3 residues before the CDR3 does, leaving the germline J gene to fill in the end. This chain connects TRBV6-2 or TRBV6-3 to TRBJ2-3, with 12 bases fitting TRBD2. The junction had 8 bases not matched to a gene; V was cut back by 6 bases and J by 4 bases. Looked up from germline, CDR1 is MNHEY and CDR2 is SVGEGT. This CDR3 has 16 residues. The sequenced part of the CDR3 DNA is TGTGCCAGCAGCACCCGGACTAGCGGGACCTCAGATACG. It encodes CASSTRTSGTSDT. The whole CDR3 sequence is CASSTRTSGTSDTQYF.

The table lists this clone with many counts. The missing CDR3 end, 3 residues past where the read stops, is filled in from the germline J gene. V is TRBV19 and J is TRBJ2-7; TRBD2 agrees at 11 bases. This CDR3 is built from 15 residues. Trimming removed 5 bases from V and 3 bases from J; junction bases left unmatched: 6. In germline, CDR1 is LNHDA, CDR2 SQIVND (reference sequence). The covered CDR3 bases are TGTGCCAGTAGTCCCCATACTAGCGGGAGCTACGAG. This codes for CASSPHTSGSYE. The full-length CDR3 reads as CASSPHTSGSYEQYF. The full variable domain, its missing parts supplied by reference TRBV19 and TRBJ2-7, is DGGITQSPKYLFRKEGQNVTLSCEQNLNHDAMYWYRQDPGQGLRLIYYSQIVNDFQKGDIAEGYSVSREKKESFPLTVTSAQKNPTAFYLCASSPHTSGSYEQYFGPGTRLTVT.

This clone has a count of ten or more. The read ends 3 residues shy of where the CDR3 ends; the end is completed using the germline J gene. The V and J genes are TRBV6-4 and TRBJ2-6, with D tentatively TRBD1 (5 bases). Trimming shortened V by 4 bases and J by 3 bases, and 13 bases separated the two germline ends. Germline V lookup: CDR1 MRHNA, CDR2 SNTAGT. There are 16 residues in the CDR3. The covered CDR3 bases are TGTGCCAGCAGTGGAGAAGGCAGGGATGGGGCCAACGTC. Translated: CASSGEGRDGANV. The entire CDR3 reads CASSGEGRDGANVLTF.

At least ten counts were recorded for this clone. CDR3 region: CASSLSSFYTDTQYF. CDR3 DNA, as far as it was read: TGTGCCAGCAGCTTGAGTAGTTTTTACACAGATACG. V gene TRBV5-4 combines with J gene TRBJ2-3; D gene unclear. The read is 3 residues too short to cover the CDR3 end, so that end is filled in from the germline J gene. Germline lookup yields CDR1 SGHNT and CDR2 YYREEE (reference sequence). The CDR3 sequence is 15 residues long. The V end was cut by 1 base, the J end by 2 bases, with 11 bases between.